The TCR beta chain described here comes from a study of shared clonotypes between healthy human individuals. Study-wide results and caveats: In contrast to clonotypes shared by all four donors, non-shared clonotypes had lower generation probabilities. It was observed that about 5% of naive CD4 clonotypes were shared across a few donors. Among the subsets, naive ones generally showed larger estimated richness than memory ones.

Deep-level running was used for the assay. Only in-frame clones appear in the TCRdb table, and some are missing; sequencing was by immunoSEQ multiplex PCR. This sample has roughly 1.5 million clones, with 95% to 99% found just once. About this clone: Its antigen is undetermined.

CDR1 SGHRS and CDR2 YFSETQ come from the germline V gene. The CDR3 is made up of 16 amino acids. With 6 bases clipped from V and 4 bases from J, the junction kept 16 bases outside the gene matches. Sequencing was done on a sample of naive CD4+ T cells sorted from blood. Subset: CD45RA+ positively selected. This sequence originates from a man aged 25 to 40 in good health. The V and J genes are TRBV5-1 and TRBJ2-7; 7 positions agree with TRBD2. CDR3 bases: TGCGCCAGCATCCCAGCGGCGGGAGAGGGGCTTTACGAGCAGTACTTC. Encoded protein: CASIPAAGEGLYEQYF. Full variable domain (missing parts from reference TRBV5-1 and TRBJ2-7): KAGVTQTPRYLIKTRGQQVTLSCSPISGHRSVSWYQQTPGQGLQFLFEYFSETQRNKGNFPGRFSGRQFSNSRSEMNVSTLELGDSALYLCASIPAAGEGLYEQYFGPGTRLTVT.